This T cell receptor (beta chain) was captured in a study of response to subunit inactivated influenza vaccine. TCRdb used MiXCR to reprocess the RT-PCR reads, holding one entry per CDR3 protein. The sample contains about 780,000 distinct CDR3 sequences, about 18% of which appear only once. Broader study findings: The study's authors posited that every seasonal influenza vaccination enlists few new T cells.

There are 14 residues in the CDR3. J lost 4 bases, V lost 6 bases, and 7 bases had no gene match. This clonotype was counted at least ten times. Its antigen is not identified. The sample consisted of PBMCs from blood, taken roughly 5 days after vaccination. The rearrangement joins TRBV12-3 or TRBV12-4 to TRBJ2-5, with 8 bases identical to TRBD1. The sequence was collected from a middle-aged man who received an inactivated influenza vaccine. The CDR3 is CASSGQGWGETQYF. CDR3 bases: TGTGCCAGCAGCGGACAGGGTTGGGGAGAGACCCAGTACTTC.